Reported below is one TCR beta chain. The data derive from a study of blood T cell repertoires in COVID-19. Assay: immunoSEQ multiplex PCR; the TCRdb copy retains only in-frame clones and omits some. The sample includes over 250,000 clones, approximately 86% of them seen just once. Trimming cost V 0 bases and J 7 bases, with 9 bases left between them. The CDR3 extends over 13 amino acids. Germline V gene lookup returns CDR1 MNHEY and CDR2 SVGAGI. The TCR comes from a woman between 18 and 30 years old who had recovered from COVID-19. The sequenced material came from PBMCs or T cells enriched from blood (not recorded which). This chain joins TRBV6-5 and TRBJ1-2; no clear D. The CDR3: CASSYSTAGGYTF. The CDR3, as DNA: TGTGCCAGCAGTTACTCAACTGCGGGTGGCTACACCTTC.